This is a list of T cell receptor beta chains from one sample in a study of cytomegalovirus exposure and HLA in healthy donors. Generated by immunoSEQ multiplex PCR, the TCRdb table keeps only in-frame clones and is missing some. The table includes roughly 150,000 clones, around three quarters detected once. What was sequenced was PBMCs. Source of these receptors: a man in his forties in good health and CMV-seronegative. Both conserved end residues are part of each CDR3. A D gene is named only where the DNA matches it firmly. The size of a clone is reported for some rows only, either as once, few or many, or as a class for expanded clones.

clone size	V gene	J gene	D gene	CDR3 DNA	CDR3 protein
-	TRBV7-2	TRBJ1-1	-	TGTGCCAGCAGCACGGACAGCCCTGAAGCTTTCTTT	CASSTDSPEAFF
-	TRBV6-5	TRBJ1-1	-	TGTGCCAGCACCCTAACTAAGAACACTGAAGCTTTCTTT	CASTLTKNTEAFF
once	TRBV10-3	TRBJ2-7	-	TGTGCCATCAGTGACGGGGGCTACGAGCAGTACTTC	CAISDGGYEQYF
-	TRBV28	TRBJ2-7	-	TGTGCCAGCAGTTTATTTTCAGGGGTCGGCTCCTACGAGCAGTACTTC	CASSLFSGVGSYEQYF
-	TRBV29-1	TRBJ1-2	TRBD1	TGCAGCGTTCTGGGAAAGGGGGCTGACTATGGCTACACCTTC	CSVLGKGADYGYTF
few	TRBV4-1	TRBJ1-1	TRBD1	TGCGCCAGCAGCCCATACAGGACAGGTTCTGAAGCTTTCTTT	CASSPYRTGSEAFF
-	TRBV14	TRBJ1-2	-	TGTGCCAGCAGCCAAGTTCCAGGGACACCCTATGGCTACACCTTC	CASSQVPGTPYGYTF
once	TRBV9	TRBJ1-2	-	TGTGCCAGCAGCGAGACAGTCAACTCTAACTATGGCTACACCTTC	CASSETVNSNYGYTF
-	TRBV15	TRBJ1-5	-	TGTGCCACCAGCCGGACAGCAAGTGGGAGTCAGCCCCAGCATTTT	CATSRTASGSQPQHF
-	TRBV27	TRBJ2-7	-	TGTGCCAGCAGTCGGGGGGCAGCCTACGAGCAGTACTTC	CASSRGAAYEQYF
-	TRBV7-2	TRBJ1-1	-	TGTGCCAGCAGCTGGAAGGGGGGGGCGCGAGCCGAAGCTTTCTTT	CASSWKGGARAEAFF
few	TRBV5-1	TRBJ2-5	TRBD1	TGCGCCAGCAGCTTGGGGACAGGGCCAGAGACCCAGTACTTC	CASSLGTGPETQYF
once	TRBV5-4	TRBJ2-7	-	TGTGCCAGCAGCTTGTGGGGGTCCGGGGGCTACGAGCAGTACTTC	CASSLWGSGGYEQYF
-	TRBV5-1	TRBJ2-2	-	TGCGCCAGCAGCTTCCGGGGTGGAGCCGGGGAGCTGTTTTTT	CASSFRGGAGELFF
few	TRBV5-1	TRBJ1-4	-	TGCGCCAGCGCGGGGGGATGGGATGAAAAACTGTTTTTT	CASAGGWDEKLFF
-	TRBV5-1	TRBJ2-5	TRBD2	TGCGCCAGCAGCTTGGAGGCGGGGGGGCCCCAAGAGACCCAGTACTTC	CASSLEAGGPQETQYF
-	TRBV5-1	TRBJ2-3	-	TGCGCCAGCAGCTCCCCGTGGGGCAGGACAAGCACAGATACGCAGTATTTT	CASSSPWGRTSTDTQYF
few	TRBV9	TRBJ2-7	TRBD2	TGTGCCAGCAGCGTAGGCCCTAGCGGGAACTACGAGCAGTACTTC	CASSVGPSGNYEQYF
-	TRBV7-9	TRBJ1-4	-	TGTGCCAGCAGCCCATTACACGGGGAGCAGCATAATGAAAAACTGTTTTTT	CASSPLHGEQHNEKLFF
-	TRBV7-9	TRBJ2-3	TRBD1	TGTGCCAGCAGCCGCGGACAGGGCGGTAGGGATACGCAGTATTTT	CASSRGQGGRDTQYF
-	TRBV7-2	TRBJ2-1	-	TGTGCCAGCAGCTTAGTGGCGGGAAAGGCCAATGAGCAGTTCTTC	CASSLVAGKANEQFF
-	TRBV4-1	TRBJ2-3	-	TGCGCCAGCAGCTACCTCCGGGACACTAGCACAGATACGCAGTATTTT	CASSYLRDTSTDTQYF
-	TRBV4-1	TRBJ2-3	-	TGCGCCAGCAGCCAAGATGACGCGGGACCTGATACGCAGTATTTT	CASSQDDAGPDTQYF
-	TRBV5-6	TRBJ2-2	-	TGTGCCAGCAGCTCGGACTTAAGCCTGAACACCGGGGAGCTGTTTTTT	CASSSDLSLNTGELFF
-	TRBV6-1	TRBJ1-2	TRBD1	TGTGCCAGCAGCGACCTATACACAGGGGATGGCTACACCTTC	CASSDLYTGDGYTF
-	TRBV7-2	TRBJ1-1	TRBD1	TGTGCCAGCAGCTGGACAGGGGTCGGGAACACTGAAGCTTTCTTT	CASSWTGVGNTEAFF
-	TRBV9	TRBJ1-1	-	TGTGCCAGCAGCGCAGCACTGACAACGAACACTGAAGCTTTCTTT	CASSAALTTNTEAFF
-	TRBV7-9	TRBJ1-1	-	TGTGCCAGCAGTTTGGGGGACACACCTGGGCACACTGAAGCTTTCTTT	CASSLGDTPGHTEAFF
-	TRBV12-5	TRBJ2-5	TRBD1	TGTGCTAGTGGACAGGGACAGGGGCAAGAGACCCAGTACTTC	CASGQGQGQETQYF
-	TRBV7-8	TRBJ2-1	-	TGTGCCAGCAGCTTCGTAACAGGGACGCAGTTCTTC	CASSFVTGTQFF
-	TRBV7-9	TRBJ1-2	TRBD1	TGTGCCAGCAGCTTAGCAGGACAGGGGGCTCACTATGGCTACACCTTC	CASSLAGQGAHYGYTF
many	TRBV4-3	TRBJ2-7	TRBD2	TGCGCCAGCAGCCAGTCTAGCGGGGGCTCCTACGAGCAGTACTTC	CASSQSSGGSYEQYF
-	TRBV7-8	TRBJ2-1	-	TGTGCCAGCAGCTTAGGGGGGAGGTTAGGGTACAATGAGCAGTTCTTC	CASSLGGRLGYNEQFF